Listed below are T cell receptor beta chains from one sample, sequenced in a study of T cell responses to AZD1222 COVID-19 vaccine. Clones were sequenced by immunoSEQ multiplex PCR, and TCRdb holds only the in-frame ones, with some missing. The repertoire holds 150,000 to 180,000 clones, with approximately 87% as singletons. This material consisted of peripheral blood, taken on day 0 of MenACWY control vaccination. Receptors originate from an adult in good health. CDR3s include the opening cysteine and the closing phenylalanine or tryptophan. Fields, in order: clone size, V gene, D gene, J gene, CDR3 DNA, CDR3 protein. A D gene is named only where the DNA matches it firmly. A row's size may be missing; if present it is once, few, many or a size class.

>.|TRBV9|TRBD2|TRBJ2-3
TGTGCCAGCAGCCCTCCGGGACTAGCGGGAACCACCCGTGGGCAGTATTTT
CASSPPGLAGTTRGQYF
>once|TRBV18|.|TRBJ1-1
TGTGCCAGCTCAACACTAGGGAGCACTGAAGCTTTCTTT
CASSTLGSTEAFF
>.|TRBV5-1|TRBD1|TRBJ1-5
TGCGCCAGCAGCCTAGGGACAGGAAGGTCACAGCCCCAGCATTTT
CASSLGTGRSQPQHF
>.|TRBV4-1|.|TRBJ1-4
TGCGCCAGCAGCCAAGCGACAGAATTTAATGAAAAACTGTTTTTT
CASSQATEFNEKLFF
>.|TRBV7-2|.|TRBJ1-5
TGTGCCAGCAGCTTAGATTCAGGGTTCAATCAGCCCCAGCATTTT
CASSLDSGFNQPQHF
>.|TRBV21-1|.|TRBJ1-6
TGTGCCAGCAGATCTCAGGGGGCATATATTTCACCCCTCCACTTT
CASRSQGAYISPLHF
>.|TRBV5-4|TRBD1|TRBJ1-1
TGTGCCAGCAGCTTGGCCTTTAGGACAGGGTATACTGAAGCTTTCTTT
CASSLAFRTGYTEAFF
>.|TRBV19|.|TRBJ2-7
TGTGCCAGTAGCGACAGCCTCCCCTACGAGCAGTACTTC
CASSDSLPYEQYF
>.|TRBV7-9|TRBD1|TRBJ1-2
TGTGCCAGCAGTAGGGAGAAGGGGGCGGATGGCTACACCTTC
CASSREKGADGYTF
>.|TRBV9|.|TRBJ2-1
TGTGCCAGCAGCGTAGCTCAGTACAATGAGCAGTTCTTC
CASSVAQYNEQFF
>.|TRBV6-2/TRBV6-3|.|TRBJ1-1
TGTGCCAGCAGTACGCAGTCGGGGGGCGTGAACACTGAAGCTTTCTTT
CASSTQSGGVNTEAFF
>.|TRBV5-1|.|TRBJ2-2
TGCGCCAGCAGCTGGGGGGCTAGCGCCAACACCGGGGAGCTGTTTTTT
CASSWGASANTGELFF